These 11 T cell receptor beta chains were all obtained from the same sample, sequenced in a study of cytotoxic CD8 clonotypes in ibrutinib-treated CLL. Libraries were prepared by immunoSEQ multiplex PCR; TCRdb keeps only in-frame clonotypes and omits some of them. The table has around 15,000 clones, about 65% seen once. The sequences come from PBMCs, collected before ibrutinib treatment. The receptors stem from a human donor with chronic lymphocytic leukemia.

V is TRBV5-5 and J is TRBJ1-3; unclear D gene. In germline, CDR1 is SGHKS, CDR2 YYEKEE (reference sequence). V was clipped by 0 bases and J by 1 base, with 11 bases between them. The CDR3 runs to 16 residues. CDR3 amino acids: CASSLGTGRSGNTIYF. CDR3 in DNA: TGTGCCAGCAGCTTGGGAACGGGGAGATCTGGAAACACCATATATTTT.

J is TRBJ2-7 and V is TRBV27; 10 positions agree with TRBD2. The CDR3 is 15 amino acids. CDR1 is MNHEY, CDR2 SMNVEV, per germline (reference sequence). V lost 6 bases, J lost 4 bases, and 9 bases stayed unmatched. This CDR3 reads CASSREGSGGYEQYF. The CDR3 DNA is TGTGCCAGCAGCCGAGAGGGTAGCGGGGGGTACGAGCAGTACTTC.

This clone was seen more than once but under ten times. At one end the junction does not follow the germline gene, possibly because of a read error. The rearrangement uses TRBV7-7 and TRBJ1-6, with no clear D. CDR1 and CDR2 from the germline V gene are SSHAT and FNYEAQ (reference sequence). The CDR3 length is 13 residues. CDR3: CASSLAPQSPLHF. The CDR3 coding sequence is TGTGCTAGCAGCTTAGCGCCTCAATCACCCCTCCACTTT.

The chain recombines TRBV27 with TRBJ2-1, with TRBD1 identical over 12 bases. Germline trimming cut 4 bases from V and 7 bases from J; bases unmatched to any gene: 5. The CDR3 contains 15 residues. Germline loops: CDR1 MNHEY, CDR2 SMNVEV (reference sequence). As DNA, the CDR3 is TGTGCCAGCAGTTCATGGGACAGGGGGCGGAATGAGCAGTTCTTC. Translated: CASSSWDRGRNEQFF.

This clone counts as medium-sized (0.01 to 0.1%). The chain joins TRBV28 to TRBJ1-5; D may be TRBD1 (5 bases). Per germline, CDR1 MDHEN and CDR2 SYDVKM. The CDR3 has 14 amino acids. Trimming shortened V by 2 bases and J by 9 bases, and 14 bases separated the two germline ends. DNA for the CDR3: TGTGCCAGCAGTTTAAAGCGTGGGGGGACGCCCCAGCATTTT. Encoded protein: CASSLKRGGTPQHF.

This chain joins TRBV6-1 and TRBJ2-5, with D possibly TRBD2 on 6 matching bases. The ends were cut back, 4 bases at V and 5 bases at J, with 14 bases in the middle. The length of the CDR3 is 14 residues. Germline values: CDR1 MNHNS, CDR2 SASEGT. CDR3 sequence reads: CASSVGTGGETQYF. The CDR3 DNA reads TGTGCCAGCAGTGTCGGGACTGGGGGGGAGACCCAGTACTTC.

CDR3 in amino acids: CSVLNPIGTGKREQYF. The DNA of the CDR3 is TGCAGCGTTTTAAACCCCATCGGGACAGGGAAAAGGGAGCAGTACTTC. V is TRBV29-1 and J is TRBJ2-7, with 9 bases lining up with TRBD1. The length of the CDR3 is 16 residues. Losses at the gene ends were 5 bases for V and 7 bases for J; bases not matched to a gene: 18. Germline V CDR1 and CDR2: SQVTM, ANQGSEA.

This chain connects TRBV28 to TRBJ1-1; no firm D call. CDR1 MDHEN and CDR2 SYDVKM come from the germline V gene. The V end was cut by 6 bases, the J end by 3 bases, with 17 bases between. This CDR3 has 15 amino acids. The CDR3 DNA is TGTGCCAGCAGCCTAGGTAGTCGGTTTTACACTGAAGCTTTCTTT. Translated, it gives CASSLGSRFYTEAFF.

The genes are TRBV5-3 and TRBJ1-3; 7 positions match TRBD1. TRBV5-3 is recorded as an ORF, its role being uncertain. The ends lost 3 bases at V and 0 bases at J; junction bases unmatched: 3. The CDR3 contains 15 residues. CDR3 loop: CARSWTGRSGNTIYF. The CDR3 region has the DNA TGTGCCAGAAGCTGGACAGGCCGCTCTGGAAACACCATATATTTT.

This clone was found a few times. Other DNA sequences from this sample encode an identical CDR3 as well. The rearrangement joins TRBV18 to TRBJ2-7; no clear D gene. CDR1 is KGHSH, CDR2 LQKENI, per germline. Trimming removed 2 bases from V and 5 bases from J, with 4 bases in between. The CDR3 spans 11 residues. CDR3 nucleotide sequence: TGTGCCAGCTCACCAGGGGACGAGCAGTACTTC. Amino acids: CASSPGDEQYF.

The DNA for the CDR3 is TGCGCCAGCAAAAATTCCGGGACAGGCGACACCGGGGAGCTGTTTTTT. Translation: CASKNSGTGDTGELFF. The V and J genes are TRBV10-1 and TRBJ2-2; the match to TRBD1 covers 8 bases. The junction had 10 bases not matched to a gene; V was cut back by 7 bases and J by 3 bases. Germline CDR1 WNHNN, CDR2 SYGVQD (reference sequence). The CDR3 contains 16 residues.